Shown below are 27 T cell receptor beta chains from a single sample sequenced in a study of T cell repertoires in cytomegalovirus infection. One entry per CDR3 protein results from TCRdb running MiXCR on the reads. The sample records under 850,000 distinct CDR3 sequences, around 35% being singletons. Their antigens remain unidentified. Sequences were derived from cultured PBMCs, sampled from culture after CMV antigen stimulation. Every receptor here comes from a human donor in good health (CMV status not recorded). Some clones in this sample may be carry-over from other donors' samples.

Here the CDR3 reads CASSYSLAGGKNIQYF. DNA of the CDR3: TGTGCCAGCAGTTACTCGCTAGCGGGGGGGAAAAACATTCAGTACTTC. J is TRBJ2-4 and V is TRBV6-5, with 12 bases aligning to TRBD2. The V gene's germline CDR1 is MNHEY and CDR2 SVGAGI. Trimming took 0 bases from V and 4 from J; bases not matched to a gene: 1. The CDR3 is 16 residues long.

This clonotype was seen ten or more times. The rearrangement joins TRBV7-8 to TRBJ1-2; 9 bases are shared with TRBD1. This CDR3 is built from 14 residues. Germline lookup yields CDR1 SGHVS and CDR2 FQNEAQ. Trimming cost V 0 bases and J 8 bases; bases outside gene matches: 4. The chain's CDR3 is CASSLAGTGKGYTF. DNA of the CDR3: TGTGCCAGCAGCTTAGCGGGGACAGGGAAAGGCTACACCTTC.

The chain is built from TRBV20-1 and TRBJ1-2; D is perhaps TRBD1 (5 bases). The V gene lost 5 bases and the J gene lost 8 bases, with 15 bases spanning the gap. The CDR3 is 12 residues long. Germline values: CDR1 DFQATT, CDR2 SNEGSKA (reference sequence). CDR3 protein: CSAFDSRQGYTF. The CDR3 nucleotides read TGCAGTGCTTTCGACAGTCGCCAGGGCTACACCTTC.

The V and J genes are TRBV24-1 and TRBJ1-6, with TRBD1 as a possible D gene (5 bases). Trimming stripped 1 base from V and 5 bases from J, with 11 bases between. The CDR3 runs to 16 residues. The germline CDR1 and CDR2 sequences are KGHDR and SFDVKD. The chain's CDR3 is CATSDFPGIHNSPLHF. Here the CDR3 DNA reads TGTGCCACCAGTGATTTCCCAGGGATCCATAATTCACCCCTCCACTTT.

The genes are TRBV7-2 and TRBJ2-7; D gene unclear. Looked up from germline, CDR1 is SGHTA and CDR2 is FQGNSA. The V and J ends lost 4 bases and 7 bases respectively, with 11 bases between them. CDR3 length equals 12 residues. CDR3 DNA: TGTGCCAGCAGCTCCGTATCATTGGAGCAGTACTTC. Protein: CASSSVSLEQYF.

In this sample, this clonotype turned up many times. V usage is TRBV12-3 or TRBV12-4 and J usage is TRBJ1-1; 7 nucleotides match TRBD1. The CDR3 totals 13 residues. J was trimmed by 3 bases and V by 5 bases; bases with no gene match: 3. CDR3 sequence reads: CASSGTEHTEAFF. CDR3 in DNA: TGTGCCAGCAGTGGGACAGAACACACTGAAGCTTTCTTT.

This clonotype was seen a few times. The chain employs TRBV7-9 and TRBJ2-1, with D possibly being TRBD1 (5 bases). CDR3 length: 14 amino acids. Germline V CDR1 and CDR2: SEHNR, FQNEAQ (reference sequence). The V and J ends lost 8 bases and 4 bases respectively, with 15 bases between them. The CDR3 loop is CASSKTDPYNEQFF. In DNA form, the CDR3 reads TGTGCCAGCTCTAAGACAGACCCTTACAATGAGCAGTTCTTC. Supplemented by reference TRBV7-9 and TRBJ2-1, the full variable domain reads DTGVSQNPRHKITKRGQNVTFRCDPISEHNRLYWYRQTLGQGPEFLTYFQNEAQLEKSRLLSDRFSAERPKGSFSTLEIQRTEQGDSAMYLCASSKTDPYNEQFFGPGTRLTVL.

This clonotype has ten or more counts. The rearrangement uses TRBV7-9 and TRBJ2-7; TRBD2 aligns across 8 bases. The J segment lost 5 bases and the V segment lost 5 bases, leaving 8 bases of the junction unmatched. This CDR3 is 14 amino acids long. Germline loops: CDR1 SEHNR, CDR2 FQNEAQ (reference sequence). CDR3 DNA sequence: TGTGCCAGCAGCCCCGGGGGGGCTAGACACGAGCAGTACTTC. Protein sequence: CASSPGGARHEQYF. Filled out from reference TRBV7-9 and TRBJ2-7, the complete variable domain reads DTGVSQNPRHKITKRGQNVTFRCDPISEHNRLYWYRQTLGQGPEFLTYFQNEAQLEKSRLLSDRFSAERPKGSFSTLEIQRTEQGDSAMYLCASSPGGARHEQYFGPGTRLTVT.

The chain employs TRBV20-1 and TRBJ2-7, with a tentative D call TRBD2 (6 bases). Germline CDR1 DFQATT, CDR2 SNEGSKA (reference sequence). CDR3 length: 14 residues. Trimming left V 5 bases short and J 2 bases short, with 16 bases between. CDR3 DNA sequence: TGCAGTGCTCTCTCTGGGACTTCCACCTACGAGCAGTACTTC. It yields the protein CSALSGTSTYEQYF.

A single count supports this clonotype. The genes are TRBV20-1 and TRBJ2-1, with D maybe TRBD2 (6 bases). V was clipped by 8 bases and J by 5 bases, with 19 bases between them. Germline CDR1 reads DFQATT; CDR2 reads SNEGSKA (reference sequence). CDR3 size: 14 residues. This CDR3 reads CSSTGGGINNEQFF. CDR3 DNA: TGCAGTTCTACCGGAGGCGGGATCAACAATGAGCAGTTCTTC.

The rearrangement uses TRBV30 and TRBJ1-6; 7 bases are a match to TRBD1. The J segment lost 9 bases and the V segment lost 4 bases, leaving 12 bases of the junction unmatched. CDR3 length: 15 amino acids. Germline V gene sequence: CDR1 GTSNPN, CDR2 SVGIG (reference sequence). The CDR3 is CAWNPTGRITSPLHF. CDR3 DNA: TGTGCCTGGAACCCGACAGGGAGAATTACTTCACCCCTCCACTTT.

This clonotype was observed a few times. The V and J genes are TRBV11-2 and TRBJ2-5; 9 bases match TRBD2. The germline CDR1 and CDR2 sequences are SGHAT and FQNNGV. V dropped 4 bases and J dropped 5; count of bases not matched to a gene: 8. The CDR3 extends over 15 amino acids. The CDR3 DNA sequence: TGTGCCAGCAGCTCGCCCTATAGCGGGAGTGAGACCCAGTACTTC. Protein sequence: CASSSPYSGSETQYF.

CDR3 DNA: TGTGCCAGCAGTTTCGGGCAGTCCAAAAACATTCAGTACTTC. This sequence encodes CASSFGQSKNIQYF. The genes are TRBV12-3 or TRBV12-4 and TRBJ2-4, with unresolved D. The V and J ends lost 3 bases and 2 bases respectively, with 8 bases between them. The CDR3 runs 14 residues.

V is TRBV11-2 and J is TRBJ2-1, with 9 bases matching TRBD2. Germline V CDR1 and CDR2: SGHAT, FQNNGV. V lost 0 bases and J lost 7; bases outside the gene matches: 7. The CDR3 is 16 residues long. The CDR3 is CASSLELGGRGNEQFF. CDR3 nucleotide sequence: TGTGCCAGCAGCTTAGAGTTGGGCGGGAGGGGTAATGAGCAGTTCTTC. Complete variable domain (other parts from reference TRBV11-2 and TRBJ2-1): EAGVAQSPRYKIIEKRQSVAFWCNPISGHATLYWYQQILGQGPKLLIQFQNNGVVDDSQLPKDRFSAERLKGVDSTLKIQPAKLEDSAVYLCASSLELGGRGNEQFFGPGTRLTVL.

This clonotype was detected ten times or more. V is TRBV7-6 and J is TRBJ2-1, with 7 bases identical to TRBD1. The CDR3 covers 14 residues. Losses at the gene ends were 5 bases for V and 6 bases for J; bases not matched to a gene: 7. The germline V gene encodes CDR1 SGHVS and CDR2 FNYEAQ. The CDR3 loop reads CASSAGGTGNEQFF. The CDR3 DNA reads TGTGCCAGCAGCGCAGGGGGTACCGGCAATGAGCAGTTCTTC. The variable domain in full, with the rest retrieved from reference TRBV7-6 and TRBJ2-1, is GAGVSQSPRYKVTKRGQDVALRCDPISGHVSLYWYRQALGQGPEFLTYFNYEAQQDKSGLPNDRFSAERPEGSISTLTIQRTEQRDSAMYRCASSAGGTGNEQFFGPGTRLTVL.

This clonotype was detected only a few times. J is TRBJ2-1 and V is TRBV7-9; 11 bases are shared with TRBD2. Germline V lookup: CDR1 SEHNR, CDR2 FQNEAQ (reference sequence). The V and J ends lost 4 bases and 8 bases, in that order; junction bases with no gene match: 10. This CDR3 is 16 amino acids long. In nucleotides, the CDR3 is TGTGCCAGCAGCTCTGCTCTAGCGGGGGGAGTCGATGAGCAGTTCTTC. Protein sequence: CASSSALAGGVDEQFF.

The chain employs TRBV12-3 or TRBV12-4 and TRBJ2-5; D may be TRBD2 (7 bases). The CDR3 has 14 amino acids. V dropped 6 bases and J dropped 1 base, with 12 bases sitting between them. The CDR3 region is CASRRRGGQETQYF. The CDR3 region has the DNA TGTGCCAGCAGGCGAAGGGGGGGCCAAGAGACCCAGTACTTC.

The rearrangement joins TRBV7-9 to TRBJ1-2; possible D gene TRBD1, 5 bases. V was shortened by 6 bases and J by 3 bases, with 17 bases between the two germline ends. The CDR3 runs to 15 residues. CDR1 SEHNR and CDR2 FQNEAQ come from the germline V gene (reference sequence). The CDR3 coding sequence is TGTGCCAGCAGACCTTCGGGGGGGTCGGACTATGGCTACACCTTC. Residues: CASRPSGGSDYGYTF.

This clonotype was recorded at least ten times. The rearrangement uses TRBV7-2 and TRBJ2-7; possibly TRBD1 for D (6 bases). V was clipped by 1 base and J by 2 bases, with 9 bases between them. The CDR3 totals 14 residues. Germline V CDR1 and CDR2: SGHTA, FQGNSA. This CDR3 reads CASSLGQATYEQYF. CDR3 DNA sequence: TGTGCCAGCAGCTTAGGACAGGCTACCTACGAGCAGTACTTC.

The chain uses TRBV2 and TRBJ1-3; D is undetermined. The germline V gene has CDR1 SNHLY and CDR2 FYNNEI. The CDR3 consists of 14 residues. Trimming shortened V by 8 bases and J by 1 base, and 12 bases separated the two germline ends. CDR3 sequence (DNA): TGTGCCAGCGGATGGGAGAGTTCTGGAAACACCATATATTTT. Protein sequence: CASGWESSGNTIYF.

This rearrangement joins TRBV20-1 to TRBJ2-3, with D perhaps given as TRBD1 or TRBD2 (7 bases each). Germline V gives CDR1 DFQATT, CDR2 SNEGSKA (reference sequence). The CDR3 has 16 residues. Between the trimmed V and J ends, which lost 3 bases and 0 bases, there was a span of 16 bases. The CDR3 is CSASPPGGVSTDTQYF. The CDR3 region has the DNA TGCAGTGCTAGTCCCCCAGGGGGGGTAAGCACAGATACGCAGTATTTT.

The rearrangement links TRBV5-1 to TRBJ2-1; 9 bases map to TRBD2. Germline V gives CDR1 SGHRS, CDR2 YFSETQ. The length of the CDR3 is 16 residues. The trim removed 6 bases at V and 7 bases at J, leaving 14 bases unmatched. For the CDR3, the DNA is TGCGCCAGCAAGCCTAGCGGGGCCTCGAGGTGGAATGAGCAGTTCTTC. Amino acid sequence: CASKPSGASRWNEQFF.

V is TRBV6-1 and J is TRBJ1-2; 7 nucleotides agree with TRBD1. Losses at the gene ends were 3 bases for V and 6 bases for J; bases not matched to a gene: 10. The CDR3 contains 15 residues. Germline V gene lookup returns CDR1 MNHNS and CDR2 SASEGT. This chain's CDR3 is CASSDTGTVLDGYTF. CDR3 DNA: TGTGCCAGCAGTGATACCGGGACAGTGTTGGATGGCTACACCTTC.

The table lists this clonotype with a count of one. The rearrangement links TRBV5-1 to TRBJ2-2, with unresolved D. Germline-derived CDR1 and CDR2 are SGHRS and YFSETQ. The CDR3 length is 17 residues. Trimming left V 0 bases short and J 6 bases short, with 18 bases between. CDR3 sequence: CASSLELTLGFSGELFF. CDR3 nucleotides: TGCGCCAGCAGCTTGGAATTGACCCTGGGATTCTCCGGGGAGCTGTTTTTT.

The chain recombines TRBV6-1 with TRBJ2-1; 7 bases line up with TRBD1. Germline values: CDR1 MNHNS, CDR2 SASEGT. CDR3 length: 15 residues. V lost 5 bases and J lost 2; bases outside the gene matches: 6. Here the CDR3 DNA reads TGTGCCAGCAGTTCGAAGACAGGGCCCTACAATGAGCAGTTCTTC. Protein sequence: CASSSKTGPYNEQFF.

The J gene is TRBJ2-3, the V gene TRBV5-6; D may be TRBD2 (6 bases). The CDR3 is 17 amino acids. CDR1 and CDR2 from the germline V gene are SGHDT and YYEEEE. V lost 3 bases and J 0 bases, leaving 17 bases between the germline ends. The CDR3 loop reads CASSSLGGGPSTDTQYF. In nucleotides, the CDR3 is TGTGCCAGCAGCTCACTCGGGGGTGGGCCTAGCACAGATACGCAGTATTTT.

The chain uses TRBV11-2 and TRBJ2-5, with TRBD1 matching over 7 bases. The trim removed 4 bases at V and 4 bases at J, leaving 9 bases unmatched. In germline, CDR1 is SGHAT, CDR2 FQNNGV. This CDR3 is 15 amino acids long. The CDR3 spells CASSSLTGMSETQYF. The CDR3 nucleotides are TGTGCCAGCAGCTCCCTGACAGGGATGTCAGAGACCCAGTACTTC. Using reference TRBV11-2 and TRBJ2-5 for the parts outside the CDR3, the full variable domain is EAGVAQSPRYKIIEKRQSVAFWCNPISGHATLYWYQQILGQGPKLLIQFQNNGVVDDSQLPKDRFSAERLKGVDSTLKIQPAKLEDSAVYLCASSSLTGMSETQYFGPGTRLLVL.